The entry below gives a single T cell receptor (beta chain) sequence along with its context. Its antigen is not identified. Reverse transcribing all isolated RNA meant expressed TCRB transcripts were sequenced. The repertoire was sequenced with immunoSEQ multiplex PCR; TCRdb's copy has only in-frame clones and lacks some. The sample records more than 300,000 clones, roughly an eighth being singletons. Trimming stripped 6 bases from V and 5 bases from J, with 7 bases between. The CDR3 sequence is 11 residues long. CDR1 SGHNT and CDR2 YENEEA come from the germline V gene. This sample was included in a study of beta chain features in type 1 diabetes. Whole-study context: The study found patients and healthy donors alike in age, gender and cell yields.

Whole-study results and caveats: Moderate but significant shortening of TCRB CDR3s was recorded in all four CD4+ subsets from Type 1 diabetes patients.

The chain has TRBV11-3 and TRBJ2-5; a possible D gene is TRBD2 (6 bases). The TCR was taken from a woman under 30 with type 1 diabetes. Source material: naive CD4+ T cells from blood. In nucleotides, the CDR3 is TGTGCCAGCAGGGAGGGGGAGACCCAGTACTTC. Its translation: CASREGETQYF.